Below are 9 T cell receptor beta chains sequenced from a single sample in a study of human CD8 memory T cell subsets. Generation of TCR beta libraries used UMI-labeled 5' RACE. TCRdb reanalyzed the 5' RACE reads and collapses them to one entry per CDR3 protein, without DNA. The sample holds over 7,000 distinct CDR3 sequences. Sequencing used CD8+ T cells from PBMCs. These receptors originate from a human donor in good health.

This chain links TRBV27 with TRBJ1-4; checking the TCRdb D call of TRBD1 is not possible without DNA. Germline loops: CDR1 MNHEY, CDR2 SMNVEV (reference sequence). CDR3 size: 16 residues. The CDR3 protein is CASSLRAPGQGGKLFF. The full variable domain, completed using reference TRBV27 and TRBJ1-4, is EAQVTQNPRYLITVTGKKLTVTCSQNMNHEYMSWYRQDPGLGLRQIYYSMNVEVTDKGDVPEGYKVSRKEKRNFPLILESPSPNQTSLYFCASSLRAPGQGGKLFFGSGTQLSVL.

The V call is TRBV12-3 or TRBV12-4, the J call TRBJ1-6; the TCRdb call, TRBD1, lacks DNA for checking. The length of the CDR3 is 14 residues. The CDR3: CASTRDGYNSPLHF.

The chain recombines TRBV15 with TRBJ1-2; TCRdb outputs TRBD1, but without DNA this stays unchecked. Germline lookup yields CDR1 LNHNV and CDR2 YYDKDF (reference sequence). The CDR3 runs to 14 residues. CDR3 region: CATSRGTGNYGYTF.

The chain links TRBV7-8 to TRBJ1-5. Germline V gene data show CDR1 as SGHVS and CDR2 as FQNEAQ. The length of the CDR3 is 15 residues. The CDR3 here is CASSLGMNSNQPQHF.

The chain employs TRBV12-3 or TRBV12-4 and TRBJ2-2; without DNA, the TCRdb call of TRBD2 cannot be checked. This CDR3 has 15 residues. Here the CDR3 reads CASSFKASWDGELFF.

This chain joins TRBV20-1 and TRBJ2-2; with no DNA, the TCRdb D assignment of TRBD1 cannot be verified. The CDR3 loop spans 14 amino acids. Germline loops: CDR1 DFQATT, CDR2 SNEGSKA (reference sequence). The CDR3 loop reads CSARPRGDAGELFF.

The chain couples TRBV27 to TRBJ1-1; checking the TCRdb D call of TRBD1 is not possible without DNA. The germline V gene encodes CDR1 MNHEY and CDR2 SMNVEV (reference sequence). The CDR3 covers 16 residues. This CDR3 is CASSATGPRGVTEAFF.

This clonotype shows up as medium-sized (0.01 to 0.1%) by frequency. The chain carries TRBV20-1 and TRBJ1-1; the TCRdb call, TRBD1, lacks DNA for checking. The CDR3 has 14 residues. Per germline, CDR1 DFQATT and CDR2 SNEGSKA (reference sequence). CDR3 in amino acids: CSAMGAPTNTEAFF.

The chain couples TRBV28 to TRBJ2-3; the TCRdb call, TRBD2, lacks DNA for checking. The CDR3 contains 15 residues. Germline assignment: CDR1 MDHEN and CDR2 SYDVKM. The CDR3 region is CASSPGGGAIDTQYF.